These 22 T cell receptor beta chains were all obtained from the same sample, sequenced in a study of T cell repertoires in cytomegalovirus infection. Each CDR3 protein gets one entry after TCRdb re-called the reads with MiXCR. The sample shows around 300,000 distinct CDR3 sequences, about 20% of them seen only once. No antigen is known for these receptors. Sequenced material: cultured PBMCs, taken from culture after CMV antigen stimulation. The receptors come from a human donor in good health (CMV status not recorded). Some clones in this sample may be carry-over from other donors' samples.

At least ten counts were recorded for this clonotype. The chain recombines TRBV7-9 with TRBJ2-7, with D unresolved. The CDR3 is made up of 14 amino acids. The V and J ends lost 4 bases and 6 bases respectively, with 16 bases between them. The germline gives CDR1 SEHNR, CDR2 FQNEAQ (reference sequence). This chain's CDR3 is CASSSSPWGGEQYF. The CDR3 coding sequence is TGTGCCAGCAGCTCCTCCCCGTGGGGTGGCGAGCAGTACTTC. The variable domain in full, with the rest retrieved from reference TRBV7-9 and TRBJ2-7, is DTGVSQNPRHKITKRGQNVTFRCDPISEHNRLYWYRQTLGQGPEFLTYFQNEAQLEKSRLLSDRFSAERPKGSFSTLEIQRTEQGDSAMYLCASSSSPWGGEQYFGPGTRLTVT.

This clonotype was counted at least ten times. Germline is not matched at one junction end, which may reflect a read error. The chain combines TRBV27 with TRBJ2-7, with 12 bases aligning to TRBD2. The germline V gene encodes CDR1 MNHEY and CDR2 SMNVEV (reference sequence). This CDR3 spans 14 amino acids. The CDR3 DNA sequence: TGTGCCAGCAGTCAGGCCGGGACTAGCGGGCTCAAGGTCTTC. Protein sequence: CASSQAGTSGLKVF.

J is TRBJ2-2 and V is TRBV6-2 or TRBV6-3; D may be TRBD1 (6 bases). The V end was cut by 4 bases, the J end by 2 bases, with 32 bases between. The length of the CDR3 is 22 residues. Per the germline V gene, CDR1 is MNHEY and CDR2 is SVGEGT. CDR3 region: CASSSPLITGIAAKLNTGELFF. For the CDR3, the DNA is TGTGCCAGCAGTTCACCCTTAATAACAGGGATTGCTGCCAAATTAAACACCGGGGAGCTGTTTTTT.

The rearrangement joins TRBV3-1 to TRBJ2-5; 7 bases line up with TRBD2. The trim removed 3 bases at V and 4 bases at J, leaving 2 bases unmatched. The CDR3 has 13 amino acids. From germline, CDR1 is LGHDT and CDR2 YNNKEL (reference sequence). This CDR3 is CASSHRGGETQYF. In DNA form, the CDR3 reads TGTGCCAGCAGCCATCGCGGGGGAGAGACCCAGTACTTC.

The J gene is TRBJ2-7, the V gene TRBV6-2 or TRBV6-3; D is perhaps TRBD2 (6 bases). The CDR3 has 13 residues. Germline V lookup: CDR1 MNHEY, CDR2 SVGEGT. Deletions cut 6 bases from V and 4 bases from J, with 13 bases between. Written as DNA, the CDR3 is TGTGCCAGCAGAAGGACCGGGGGATACGAGCAGTACGTC. Amino acid sequence: CASRRTGGYEQYV.

This clonotype was seen at least ten times. The CDR3 coding sequence is TGTGCCAGCAGCTTAGGGCCCGCGGGTCGGGGAGAGACCCAGTACTTC. Protein: CASSLGPAGRGETQYF. V is TRBV7-9 and J is TRBJ2-5, with a possible D match to TRBD2 (5 bases). Trimming left V 1 base short and J 4 bases short, with 16 bases between. The CDR3 is made up of 16 amino acids. Germline loops: CDR1 SEHNR, CDR2 FQNEAQ (reference sequence).

This chain joins TRBV14 and TRBJ2-5; D uncertain. The CDR3 consists of 17 residues. Germline CDR1 SGHDN, CDR2 FVKESK. Deletions cut 1 base from V and 5 bases from J, with 20 bases between. The CDR3 reads CASSQGTNAVRLETQYF. Here the CDR3 DNA reads TGTGCCAGCAGCCAAGGTACCAATGCAGTCCGGTTGGAGACCCAGTACTTC.

Here the CDR3 reads CASSATESSYNEQFF. For the CDR3, the DNA is TGTGCCAGCAGTGCTACGGAAAGCTCCTACAATGAGCAGTTCTTC. The chain uses TRBV6-5 and TRBJ2-1; D remains ambiguous. The V end was cut by 5 bases, the J end by 0 bases, with 11 bases between. Germline lookup yields CDR1 MNHEY and CDR2 SVGAGI. The CDR3 has 15 amino acids.

The rearrangement joins TRBV12-3 or TRBV12-4 to TRBJ2-3, with TRBD1 identical over 10 bases. With V trimmed by 5 bases and J by 5 bases, 4 bases remained unmatched. The length of the CDR3 is 14 residues. The DNA of the CDR3 is TGTGCCAGCAGTCCTGGACAGGGGGGAGATACGCAGTATTTT. Its translation: CASSPGQGGDTQYF.

This clonotype was seen a few times. This chain links TRBV28 with TRBJ2-5, with 14 bases lining up with TRBD2. This CDR3 spans 17 amino acids. The germline CDR1 and CDR2 sequences are MDHEN and SYDVKM. V lost 7 bases to trimming and J lost 5 bases; unmatched junction nucleotides: 12. The CDR3 is CASTATSGRAEFETQYF. CDR3 DNA: TGTGCCAGCACCGCGACTAGCGGGAGGGCCGAGTTTGAGACCCAGTACTTC.

This sequence joins TRBV5-6 and TRBJ2-1, with 14 bases identical to TRBD2. The CDR3 consists of 16 residues. J was trimmed by 5 bases and V by 1 base; bases with no gene match: 2. Per the germline V gene, CDR1 is SGHDT and CDR2 is YYEEEE. The CDR3 sequence is CASSLLGLAGDNEQFF. The CDR3, as DNA: TGTGCCAGCAGCTTGCTGGGACTAGCGGGAGACAATGAGCAGTTCTTC.

This clonotype showed up just a few times. The J gene is TRBJ2-5, the V gene TRBV6-2 or TRBV6-3; D gene unclear. V was shortened by 6 bases and J by 2 bases, with 19 bases between the two germline ends. The CDR3 consists of 16 residues. Germline CDR1 MNHEY, CDR2 SVGEGT. The CDR3 loop is CASRPSSGYLQETQYF. Written as DNA, the CDR3 is TGTGCCAGCAGGCCCTCGTCGGGCTACTTACAAGAGACCCAGTACTTC.

This clonotype was counted at least ten times. This chain joins TRBV18 and TRBJ2-1; 10 bases match TRBD2. This CDR3 comprises 17 residues. Looked up from germline, CDR1 is KGHSH and CDR2 is LQKENI. V gave up 0 bases and J gave up 5 bases; unmatched junction bases: 7. The CDR3 loop reads CASSPPASGRYDNEQFF. The CDR3 nucleotides are TGTGCCAGCTCACCACCGGCTAGCGGGAGATATGACAATGAGCAGTTCTTC. The full variable domain, in which reference TRBV18 and TRBJ2-1 provide the parts outside the CDR3, is NAGVMQNPRHLVRRRGQEARLRCSPMKGHSHVYWYRQLPEEGLKFMVYLQKENIIDESGMPKERFSAEFPKEGPSILRIQQVVRGDSAAYFCASSPPASGRYDNEQFFGPGTRLTVL.

V usage is TRBV27 and J usage is TRBJ2-1; D is perhaps TRBD2 (6 bases). Germline values: CDR1 MNHEY, CDR2 SMNVEV (reference sequence). V was trimmed by 2 bases and J by 1 base, leaving 15 bases between them. There are 17 residues in the CDR3. The DNA for the CDR3 is TGTGCCAGCAGTTTACCGGGACTCAGATCGTCCTACAATGAGCAGTTCTTC. This encodes CASSLPGLRSSYNEQFF.

This chain joins TRBV5-4 and TRBJ2-5; 7 nucleotides match TRBD1. V was pared by 0 bases and J by 3 bases, with 2 bases of the junction left unmatched. CDR1 SGHNT and CDR2 YYREEE come from the germline V gene (reference sequence). The CDR3 has 14 residues. The CDR3 reads CASSLGQGEETQYF. Written as DNA, the CDR3 is TGTGCCAGCAGCTTGGGACAGGGAGAAGAGACCCAGTACTTC.

The V call is TRBV6-2 or TRBV6-3, the J call TRBJ1-5; D might be TRBD1 (6 bases). Trimming took off 6 bases at V and 5 bases at J, with 23 bases between the two ends. The germline V gene has CDR1 MNHEY and CDR2 SVGEGT. CDR3 length: 17 residues. CDR3: CASRPDRSPSTYQPQHF. The CDR3, as DNA: TGTGCCAGCAGACCCGACAGGAGCCCTTCTACTTATCAGCCCCAGCATTTT.

This rearrangement joins TRBV7-9 to TRBJ2-3; TRBD1 matches 10 bases. CDR1 and CDR2 from the germline V gene are SEHNR and FQNEAQ (reference sequence). The V segment lost 5 bases and the J segment 6 bases; nucleotides outside the gene matches: 17. This CDR3 has 18 residues. The CDR3 loop reads CASSPDRGTGVGADTQYF. The CDR3 DNA reads TGTGCCAGCAGCCCCGACAGGGGGACAGGGGTAGGAGCGGATACGCAGTATTTT.

This clonotype was observed at least ten times. This chain links TRBV7-2 with TRBJ2-1; 7 nucleotides match TRBD2. The CDR3 covers 13 residues. Unmatched junction bases numbered 9, after V lost 6 bases and J lost 10 bases. Germline V lookup: CDR1 SGHTA, CDR2 FQGNSA. CDR3: CASSRSDGREQFF. Here the CDR3 DNA reads TGTGCCAGCAGTCGATCCGACGGGAGGGAGCAGTTCTTC.

V usage is TRBV6-2 or TRBV6-3 and J usage is TRBJ1-5; tentative D call: TRBD1 (6 bases). The CDR3 covers 15 residues. Germline CDR1 MNHEY, CDR2 SVGEGT. Trimming shortened V by 2 bases and J by 9 bases, and 17 bases separated the two germline ends. CDR3 in DNA: TGTGCCAGCAGTTACGGGGGCAGACAAGATTGGCCCCAGCATTTT. As protein: CASSYGGRQDWPQHF.

The CDR3 nucleotides read TGTGCCAGCAGCTTAGATGCCAGGGAAGTTGATGAGCAGTTCTTC. Its protein is CASSLDAREVDEQFF. V is TRBV11-2 and J is TRBJ2-1, with D possibly matching TRBD1 (5 bases). Deletions cut 0 bases from V and 8 bases from J, with 14 bases between. The CDR3 consists of 15 residues. Germline CDR1 reads SGHAT; CDR2 reads FQNNGV. Full variable domain (remainder filled in from reference TRBV11-2 and TRBJ2-1): EAGVAQSPRYKIIEKRQSVAFWCNPISGHATLYWYQQILGQGPKLLIQFQNNGVVDDSQLPKDRFSAERLKGVDSTLKIQPAKLEDSAVYLCASSLDAREVDEQFFGPGTRLTVL.

This clonotype has at least ten counts. The V gene is TRBV7-8, the J gene TRBJ2-7; TRBD1 matches 7 bases. Germline CDR1 SGHVS, CDR2 FQNEAQ. This CDR3 region has 14 residues. After removal of 5 bases from V and 2 bases from J, the junction contained 6 bases not matched to a gene. The CDR3 spells CASSTTGPTYEQYF. In DNA, the CDR3 is TGTGCCAGCAGCACGACAGGGCCCACCTACGAGCAGTACTTC.

At least ten counts were recorded for this clonotype. The chain has TRBV20-1 and TRBJ2-7; a possible D gene is TRBD2 (5 bases). The CDR3 sequence is 11 residues long. Germline CDR1 DFQATT, CDR2 SNEGSKA (reference sequence). V gave up 7 bases and J gave up 4 bases, with 11 bases separating them. The CDR3 DNA reads as TGCAGTGTGTCGGACTTTTACGAGCAGTACTTC. Amino acid sequence: CSVSDFYEQYF.